Below, 12 T cell receptor beta chains from the same sample are listed, as sequenced in a study of cytomegalovirus exposure and HLA in healthy donors. Amplification used 60 Vbeta primers and 13 Jbeta primers. Using immunoSEQ multiplex PCR, the repertoire was profiled, and TCRdb retains in-frame clones only, with some absent. The sample comprises about 130,000 clones, just under 80% of which are singletons, and about 1.7% rests with the top ten. The sample consisted of PBMCs. These receptors were obtained from a woman in her 40s in good health and CMV-seronegative.

V is TRBV27 and J is TRBJ2-2, with D tentatively TRBD1 (5 bases). The germline CDR1 and CDR2 sequences are MNHEY and SMNVEV (reference sequence). The germline V and J ends were trimmed by 10 bases and 3 bases, with 12 bases remaining between them. The CDR3 length is 13 residues. CDR3 DNA: TGTGCCACCCCTCCCAGGGACACCGGGGAGCTGTTTTTT. It translates to CATPPRDTGELFF.

The CDR3 reads CASSLTTGTGTYEQYF. The CDR3 DNA follows: TGCGCCAGCAGCTTAACTACCGGGACAGGGACCTACGAGCAGTACTTC. The rearrangement links TRBV5-1 to TRBJ2-7; TRBD1 agrees at 9 bases. The CDR3 consists of 16 residues. V lost 2 bases to trimming and J lost 2 bases; unmatched junction nucleotides: 8. Germline-derived CDR1 and CDR2 are SGHRS and YFSETQ.

The V and J genes are TRBV28 and TRBJ1-1; D unresolved. The CDR3 extends over 14 amino acids. Deletions cut 5 bases from V and 1 base from J, with 11 bases between. The germline V gene has CDR1 MDHEN and CDR2 SYDVKM. The CDR3 DNA reads TGTGCCAGCAGTATCTCCAGGTCGAACACTGAAGCTTTCTTT. It specifies CASSISRSNTEAFF. The variable domain in full, with the rest retrieved from reference TRBV28 and TRBJ1-1, is DVKVTQSSRYLVKRTGEKVFLECVQDMDHENMFWYRQDPGLGLRLIYFSYDVKMKEKGDIPEGYSVSREKKERFSLILESASTNQTSMYLCASSISRSNTEAFFGQGTRLTVV.

This clone was seen more than once but under ten times. The chain employs TRBV6-1 and TRBJ2-7; TRBD1 aligns across 7 bases. The V gene's germline CDR1 is MNHNS and CDR2 SASEGT. V was clipped by 4 bases and J by 5 bases; unmatched bases: 5. The length of the CDR3 is 13 residues. The CDR3 region has the DNA TGTGCCAGCAGTGTCTACAGGGGCGACGAGCAGTACTTC. Translation: CASSVYRGDEQYF.

The chain uses TRBV19 and TRBJ1-1, with D possibly matching TRBD1 (6 bases). CDR1 and CDR2 (germline): LNHDA, SQIVND (reference sequence). This CDR3 region has 14 residues. V lost 6 bases and J 1 base, leaving 12 bases between the germline ends. Here the CDR3 reads CASRGHRSNTEAFF. The CDR3 DNA reads TGTGCCAGTAGGGGACACCGATCGAACACTGAAGCTTTCTTT.

The V gene is TRBV2, the J gene TRBJ2-3, with TRBD2 identical over 11 bases. With 6 bases clipped from V and 6 bases from J, the junction kept 23 bases outside the gene matches. Per germline, CDR1 SNHLY and CDR2 FYNNEI. CDR3 size: 20 residues. The CDR3 sequence is CASRVAGGPGPTTRGDTQYF. The CDR3 region has the DNA TGTGCCAGCAGGGTAGCGGGAGGGCCGGGACCAACAACCCGCGGGGATACGCAGTATTTT.

CDR3: CASSEGGSGGEQYF. The CDR3 DNA reads as TGTGCCAGCAGCGAAGGCGGTAGCGGGGGGGAGCAGTACTTC. The chain employs TRBV9 and TRBJ2-5, with TRBD2 matching over 11 bases. The CDR3 contains 14 residues. Trimming took 3 bases from V and 11 from J; bases not matched to a gene: 9. Germline assignment: CDR1 SGDLS and CDR2 YYNGEE.

The V gene is TRBV5-1, the J gene TRBJ1-4; D may be TRBD1 (5 bases). Germline values: CDR1 SGHRS, CDR2 YFSETQ. The CDR3 totals 14 residues. The ends were cut back, 6 bases at V and 3 bases at J, with 12 bases in the middle. The CDR3 sequence is CASTQDTPNEKLFF. In DNA form, the CDR3 reads TGCGCCAGCACCCAGGACACTCCTAATGAAAAACTGTTTTTT.

In DNA form, the CDR3 reads TGTGCCAGCCCCCAGGACAGACAGTTCGCGAACACCGGGGAGCTGTTTTTT. Protein: CASPQDRQFANTGELFF. The V call is TRBV7-9, the J call TRBJ2-2; a weak D match, TRBD1 (6 bases). Per the germline V gene, CDR1 is SEHNR and CDR2 is FQNEAQ (reference sequence). There are 17 residues in the CDR3. V was cut by 8 bases and J by 0 bases, with 19 bases left in between.

The chain carries TRBV19 and TRBJ1-2; D might be TRBD1 (5 bases). The germline V gene has CDR1 LNHDA and CDR2 SQIVND (reference sequence). Trimming removed 6 bases from V and 6 bases from J, with 8 bases in between. The CDR3 is 11 amino acids. CDR3 nucleotides: TGTGCCAGTAGACGGGGGGATGGCTACACCTTC. Protein: CASRRGDGYTF.

This sequence joins TRBV9 and TRBJ1-2; 9 nucleotides agree with TRBD1. This CDR3 has 14 residues. The junction had 6 bases not matched to a gene; V was cut back by 5 bases and J by 4 bases. CDR1 is SGDLS, CDR2 YYNGEE, per germline. The CDR3 sequence is CASRGDREGYGYTF. DNA of the CDR3: TGTGCCAGCAGAGGGGACAGGGAAGGCTATGGCTACACCTTC.

The V and J genes are TRBV28 and TRBJ1-5; possibly TRBD1 for D (6 bases). Germline CDR1 reads MDHEN; CDR2 reads SYDVKM. Trimming cost V 6 bases and J 3 bases, with 12 bases left between them. The CDR3 loop spans 14 amino acids. The CDR3 sequence is CASRVTGPNQPQHF. The CDR3 DNA is TGTGCCAGCAGAGTGACAGGCCCCAATCAGCCCCAGCATTTT.